Listed here are 31 T cell receptor beta chains from one sample, sequenced in a study of T cells in Graves' hyperthyroidism and ophthalmopathy. From RNA transcripts, TCR beta CDR3 regions were amplified. HTBI primers drove first-round RT-PCR of the TCR CDR3. One entry per CDR3 protein, called by TCRdb with MiXCR from the multiplex PCR reads. The data contain 500,000 or so distinct CDR3 sequences, under 20% of them singletons. The sequencing input was blood. The receptor set was obtained from a woman aged 18-35 years with Graves' ophthalmopathy.

The CDR3 nucleotides are TGCAGTGCTTCAGGGGTATCACCCCTCCACTTT. Protein: CSASGVSPLHF. The gene calls are TRBV20-1 and TRBJ1-6; a possible D gene is TRBD1 (6 bases). Between the trimmed V and J ends, which lost 5 bases and 10 bases, there was a span of 9 bases. The CDR3 sequence is 11 residues long. Germline assignment: CDR1 DFQATT and CDR2 SNEGSKA (reference sequence).

In its sample, this clonotype was seen a few times. The chain links TRBV5-1 to TRBJ2-2; D possibly matches TRBD1 or TRBD2 (5 bases each). V was trimmed by 4 bases and J by 4 bases, leaving 17 bases between them. Germline lookup yields CDR1 SGHRS and CDR2 YFSETQ. The CDR3 contains 16 residues. The CDR3 DNA follows: TGCGCCAGCAGCCCTTCCGGGACGGCGGGCACCGGGGAGCTGTTTTTT. Encoded protein: CASSPSGTAGTGELFF.

There are many counts of this clonotype. The CDR3 bases are TGCGCCAGCAGCTTGGAACAGGGGAAAGCTTTCTTT. The encoded protein is CASSLEQGKAFF. V is TRBV5-1 and J is TRBJ1-1, with 7 nucleotides matching TRBD1. Germline loops: CDR1 SGHRS, CDR2 YFSETQ. The CDR3 loop spans 12 amino acids. Trimming removed 0 bases from V and 9 bases from J; junction bases left unmatched: 2.

This clonotype has ten or more counts. The CDR3 coding sequence is TGTGCCAGCTTACCGACCGGGACAGGGGGTGATACGCAGTATTTT. Its translation: CASLPTGTGGDTQYF. The chain combines TRBV6-1 with TRBJ2-3, with TRBD1 matching 11 bases. The CDR3 sequence is 15 residues long. Germline trimming cut 8 bases from V and 6 bases from J; bases unmatched to any gene: 10. Germline CDR1 reads MNHNS; CDR2 reads SASEGT.

This clonotype was recorded at least ten times. The rearrangement uses TRBV3-1 and TRBJ1-5, with 10 bases lining up with TRBD1. Germline V gene sequence: CDR1 LGHDT, CDR2 YNNKEL (reference sequence). V trimming: 0 bases; J trimming: 5 bases; junction bases outside the gene matches: 13. The CDR3 runs 19 residues. Here the CDR3 DNA reads TGTGCCAGCAGCCAAGATCCTCCTGATACCGGGACAGGGGATCAGCCCCAGCATTTT. Its translation: CASSQDPPDTGTGDQPQHF.

This clonotype was recorded many times. The V gene is TRBV12-3 or TRBV12-4, the J gene TRBJ1-1; TRBD1 matches 8 bases. This CDR3 is built from 15 residues. V lost 4 bases, J lost 1 base, and 5 bases stayed unmatched. The CDR3 protein is CASSYTTGANTEAFF. DNA for the CDR3: TGTGCCAGCAGTTACACGACAGGGGCGAACACTGAAGCTTTCTTT.

The chain couples TRBV4-1 to TRBJ2-7; 10 nucleotides line up with TRBD2. With 4 bases clipped from V and 9 bases from J, the junction kept 12 bases outside the gene matches. Germline V gene sequence: CDR1 MGHRA, CDR2 YSYEKL. The length of the CDR3 is 15 residues. The CDR3 is CASSLKAGGMAVQYF. The CDR3, as DNA: TGCGCCAGCAGCCTTAAAGCGGGGGGGATGGCGGTGCAGTACTTC.

This clonotype has just a few counts. This chain uses TRBV25-1 with TRBJ2-3; D may be TRBD1 (5 bases). Germline-derived CDR1 and CDR2 are MGHDK and SYGVNS. The ends were cut back, 4 bases at V and 0 bases at J, with 11 bases in the middle. The CDR3 is 15 amino acids. In nucleotides, the CDR3 is TGTGCCAGCAGTGGCGGCAGGGCCAGCACAGATACGCAGTATTTT. It yields the protein CASSGGRASTDTQYF.

Comments on this clonotype: The germline gene is not matched at one end of the junction; a read error may be the cause. The chain couples TRBV6-5 to TRBJ1-4, with D hard to call. This CDR3 region has 15 residues. From germline, CDR1 is MNHEY and CDR2 SVGAGI. The CDR3 DNA follows: TGTGCCAGCAGTTACTCGTCCGTTCCTAATAAAAAACTGTTTTTT. Amino acid sequence: CASSYSSVPNKKLFF.

J is TRBJ2-1 and V is TRBV10-3, with 9 nucleotides matching TRBD2. The germline gives CDR1 ENHRY, CDR2 SYGVKD. The CDR3 spans 16 residues. V gave up 5 bases and J gave up 7 bases; unmatched junction bases: 12. The CDR3 bases are TGTGCCATCAGTTGGGAGCGGGAGGACAGGAGTAATGAGCAGTTCTTC. It codes for CAISWEREDRSNEQFF.

The rearrangement uses TRBV9 and TRBJ2-1; no reliable D call. The CDR3 sequence is 14 residues long. Germline V lookup: CDR1 SGDLS, CDR2 YYNGEE. The V end lost 2 bases, the J end lost 5 bases, and 11 bases lay between the germline ends. The CDR3 spells CASSVSGSNNEQFF. CDR3 coding DNA: TGTGCCAGCAGCGTTTCCGGGTCCAACAATGAGCAGTTCTTC. Full variable domain (outside the CDR3, taken from reference TRBV9 and TRBJ2-1): DSGVTQTPKHLITATGQRVTLRCSPRSGDLSVYWYQQSLDQGLQFLIQYYNGEERAKGNILERFSAQQFPDLHSELNLSSLELGDSALYFCASSVSGSNNEQFFGPGTRLTVL.

This clonotype has a count of ten or more. This rearrangement joins TRBV2 to TRBJ1-5, with 7 bases matching TRBD1. The CDR3 contains 15 residues. The germline CDR1 and CDR2 sequences are SNHLY and FYNNEI. V gave up 5 bases and J gave up 2 bases; unmatched junction bases: 6. CDR3 residues: CASSQDRAGNQPQHF. The CDR3 DNA sequence: TGTGCCAGCAGTCAAGACAGGGCCGGCAATCAGCCCCAGCATTTT.

The gene calls are TRBV10-3 and TRBJ2-1; 11 positions match TRBD2. CDR1 ENHRY and CDR2 SYGVKD come from the germline V gene. V shed 5 bases, J shed 7 bases, and the junction held 10 bases outside the gene matches. The CDR3 runs to 16 residues. The DNA of the CDR3 is TGTGCCATCAGTTACCCTTTAGCGGGAGGGATGAATGAGCAGTTCTTC. This encodes CAISYPLAGGMNEQFF.

J is TRBJ2-2 and V is TRBV29-1; D gene unclear. CDR3 length: 11 amino acids. CDR1 and CDR2 from the germline V gene are SQVTM and ANQGSEA. The germline V and J ends were trimmed by 6 bases and 1 base, with 3 bases remaining between them. The CDR3 spells CSVKNTGELFF. In DNA form, the CDR3 reads TGCAGCGTCAAGAACACCGGGGAGCTGTTTTTT.

This clonotype was detected many times. The V and J genes are TRBV5-6 and TRBJ2-1, with 8 bases matching TRBD2. Germline assignment: CDR1 SGHDT and CDR2 YYEEEE. The CDR3 length is 17 residues. V was clipped by 2 bases and J by 5 bases; unmatched bases: 12. The DNA of the CDR3 is TGTGCCAGCAGCTTACCGCTCGGGAGGGCTTATGACAATGAGCAGTTCTTC. Translating it yields CASSLPLGRAYDNEQFF.

This chain uses TRBV6-1 with TRBJ2-5; D is uncertain. The CDR3 consists of 14 residues. In germline, CDR1 is MNHNS, CDR2 SASEGT. The V and J ends lost 6 bases and 5 bases respectively, with 16 bases between them. As DNA, the CDR3 is TGTGCCAGCAGCCCCTTTCTAAGCGTGGAGACCCAGTACTTC. Protein: CASSPFLSVETQYF.

Ten or more counts support this clonotype. The chain combines TRBV6-1 with TRBJ1-1; maybe TRBD1 (5 bases). Per the germline V gene, CDR1 is MNHNS and CDR2 is SASEGT. The CDR3 is 15 residues long. V lost 3 bases and J lost 4, with 15 bases in between. The CDR3 here is CASSEGPGKSTEAFF. Written as DNA, the CDR3 is TGTGCCAGCAGTGAGGGTCCAGGGAAAAGCACTGAAGCTTTCTTT.

This clonotype was observed at least ten times. The chain has TRBV10-3 and TRBJ1-1; weak D call: TRBD1 (5 bases). The CDR3 runs 13 residues. The V gene lost 7 bases and the J gene lost 1 base, with 10 bases spanning the gap. CDR1 is ENHRY and CDR2 is SYGVKD in the germline V gene. The CDR3 protein is CAINPTENTEAFF. DNA of the CDR3: TGTGCCATCAACCCGACAGAGAACACTGAAGCTTTCTTT.

This clonotype appeared a few times. The V call is TRBV5-1, the J call TRBJ2-7; the D gene is possibly TRBD1 (6 bases). The V end was cut by 2 bases, the J end by 6 bases, with 15 bases between. This CDR3 contains 14 residues. Germline V lookup: CDR1 SGHRS, CDR2 YFSETQ. CDR3 in DNA: TGCGCCAGCAGCTTTACATCGACAGGTAGCGAGCAGTACTTC. It is translated as CASSFTSTGSEQYF. Combining the CDR3 with reference TRBV5-1 and TRBJ2-7 gives the whole variable domain KAGVTQTPRYLIKTRGQQVTLSCSPISGHRSVSWYQQTPGQGLQFLFEYFSETQRNKGNFPGRFSGRQFSNSRSEMNVSTLELGDSALYLCASSFTSTGSEQYFGPGTRLTVT.

This clonotype has a handful of counts. The chain has TRBV5-8 and TRBJ1-5; D call uncertain. Germline V CDR1 and CDR2: SGHTS, YDEGEE. Trimming took 4 bases from V and 4 from J, leaving 6 bases between them. The CDR3 has 12 amino acids. CDR3 DNA sequence: TGTGCCAGCAGCGAACAGAATCAGCCCCAGCATTTT. Its protein product is CASSEQNQPQHF.

The chain links TRBV27 to TRBJ2-6; the D call may be TRBD1 or TRBD2 (5 bases each). Trimming cost V 7 bases and J 2 bases, with 12 bases left between them. Per the germline V gene, CDR1 is MNHEY and CDR2 is SMNVEV (reference sequence). CDR3 length: 15 residues. The CDR3 is CASKLGDAGANVLTF. In nucleotides, the CDR3 is TGTGCCAGCAAGTTAGGGGACGCTGGGGCCAACGTCCTGACTTTC.

This clonotype was seen repeatedly, ten times or more. This rearrangement joins TRBV2 to TRBJ1-1, with 7 bases that match TRBD1. The CDR3 totals 15 residues. The germline gives CDR1 SNHLY, CDR2 FYNNEI. V lost 2 bases to trimming and J lost 8 bases; unmatched junction nucleotides: 11. CDR3 DNA sequence: TGTGCCAGCAGTGAATTAAGGGGGACAGCGCTGGAAGCTTTCTTT. Its protein product is CASSELRGTALEAFF.

This clonotype was detected only a few times. The chain is built from TRBV2 and TRBJ1-4; 7 bases match TRBD1. V dropped 0 bases and J dropped 8; count of bases not matched to a gene: 18. This CDR3 region has 19 residues. Germline assignment: CDR1 SNHLY and CDR2 FYNNEI. CDR3 DNA: TGTGCCAGCAGTGAAGCGCCACCAACTATACAGGGGACTTACGAAAAACTGTTTTTT. It translates to CASSEAPPTIQGTYEKLFF. The full variable domain, its missing parts supplied by reference TRBV2 and TRBJ1-4, is EPEVTQTPSHQVTQMGQEVILRCVPISNHLYFYWYRQILGQKVEFLVSFYNNEISEKSEIFDDQFSVERPDGSNFTLKIRSTKLEDSAMYFCASSEAPPTIQGTYEKLFFGSGTQLSVL.

J is TRBJ2-3 and V is TRBV20-1; 8 bases match TRBD2. Germline V lookup: CDR1 DFQATT, CDR2 SNEGSKA (reference sequence). There are 15 residues in the CDR3. J gave up 4 bases and V 3 bases, and 9 bases lay outside the gene matches. CDR3 sequence: CSASPEAGVPDTQYF. The CDR3, as DNA: TGCAGTGCTAGTCCCGAAGCGGGGGTTCCAGATACGCAGTATTTT.

At least ten counts were recorded for this clonotype. The V and J genes are TRBV3-1 and TRBJ1-5; no clear D gene. This CDR3 is 14 amino acids long. The V and J ends lost 1 base and 0 bases respectively, with 4 bases between them. Per germline, CDR1 LGHDT and CDR2 YNNKEL (reference sequence). CDR3 in amino acids: CASSQVFSNQPQHF. CDR3 DNA: TGTGCCAGCAGCCAAGTTTTTAGCAATCAGCCCCAGCATTTT.

This clonotype was counted only a few times. The chain links TRBV3-1 to TRBJ2-1; D remains ambiguous. Germline V gene data show CDR1 as LGHDT and CDR2 as YNNKEL (reference sequence). This CDR3 is built from 15 residues. Trimming left V 1 base short and J 3 bases short, with 10 bases between. The CDR3 sequence: CASSQGGVDYNEQFF. The CDR3 region has the DNA TGTGCCAGCAGCCAAGGAGGAGTAGACTACAATGAGCAGTTCTTC.

This clonotype has more than one count but fewer than ten. The rearrangement links TRBV6-1 to TRBJ2-7, with TRBD2 matching 8 bases. V dropped 3 bases and J dropped 1; count of bases not matched to a gene: 14. This CDR3 has 18 amino acids. Per germline, CDR1 MNHNS and CDR2 SASEGT. This CDR3 reads CASSDVYGIAGQSYEQYF. The CDR3 DNA reads as TGTGCCAGCAGTGATGTATACGGAATAGCGGGACAATCCTACGAGCAGTACTTC.

Comment on this clonotype: With a much larger clone just one base away, this may be a read error. The chain uses TRBV2 and TRBJ2-1; tentative D call: TRBD2 (6 bases). The germline V and J ends were trimmed by 6 bases and 4 bases, with 13 bases remaining between them. Germline CDR1 is SNHLY and CDR2 is FYNNEI. The CDR3 has 14 residues. CDR3 DNA: TGTGCCAGCAGGGGGATTAGCGGTTACAATGAGCAGTTCTTC. Translated, it gives CASRGISGYNEQFF.

A few counts support this clonotype. The gene calls are TRBV19 and TRBJ2-7, with 10 nucleotides matching TRBD2. V trimming: 5 bases; J trimming: 0 bases; junction bases outside the gene matches: 4. The germline CDR1 and CDR2 sequences are LNHDA and SQIVND (reference sequence). This CDR3 is 15 amino acids long. The CDR3: CASSSGTSDSYEQYF. The CDR3 nucleotides are TGTGCCAGTAGTTCCGGGACTAGCGACTCCTACGAGCAGTACTTC.

This clonotype turned up a few times. The chain carries TRBV5-1 and TRBJ2-7; D is ambiguous. The CDR3 covers 15 residues. The germline V and J ends were trimmed by 0 bases and 0 bases, with 10 bases remaining between them. Germline V gives CDR1 SGHRS, CDR2 YFSETQ. This CDR3 reads CASSLVSPSSYEQYF. For the CDR3, the DNA is TGCGCCAGCAGCTTGGTCAGTCCCAGCTCCTACGAGCAGTACTTC.

This clonotype was detected only a few times. The gene calls are TRBV29-1 and TRBJ2-7; D is unclear. The CDR3 has 14 amino acids. The germline V and J ends were trimmed by 2 bases and 0 bases, with 11 bases remaining between them. CDR1 and CDR2 (germline): SQVTM, ANQGSEA. CDR3 DNA: TGCAGCGTTGAAAATCCACCCGCCTCCTACGAGCAGTACTTC. Amino acid sequence: CSVENPPASYEQYF.